This T cell receptor beta chain was profiled in a study of cytomegalovirus exposure and HLA in healthy donors. PCR amplification relied on 60 Vbeta primers (plus 13 Jbeta primers). Using immunoSEQ multiplex PCR, the repertoire was profiled, and TCRdb retains in-frame clones only, with some absent. The sample has around 100,000 clones; roughly 71% are singletons. V lost 5 bases and J 12 bases, leaving 16 bases between the germline ends. CDR1 and CDR2 from the germline V gene are MNHEY and SVGAGI. CDR3 length: 12 residues. This clone came up a few times. The clonotype comes from a woman between 18 and 29 years old in good health and CMV-seropositive. What was sequenced was PBMCs. The rearrangement uses TRBV6-5 and TRBJ1-2; D may be TRBD1 (5 bases). The CDR3 DNA reads as TGTGCCAGCAGTCTTGGGGCCGGCCAAAACACCTTC. This translates into CASSLGAGQNTF.